What follows are 5 T cell receptor beta chains derived from one specimen sequenced in a study of blood T cell repertoires in COVID-19. Sequenced by immunoSEQ multiplex PCR; TCRdb stores in-frame clones only, minus some. The sample carries 350,000 to 450,000 clones, over 75% recorded once. Sequenced material: PBMCs or T cells enriched from blood (not recorded which). These receptors came from a man aged 40-55 years in a cohort exposed to, infected with or recovered from COVID-19 (not recorded which).

In DNA form, the CDR3 reads TGTGCCAGCAGCGCGACAGGGCTCTCTGGAAACACCATATATTTT. It yields the protein CASSATGLSGNTIYF. The V gene is TRBV6-5, the J gene TRBJ1-3; 7 bases are shared with TRBD1. Germline V lookup: CDR1 MNHEY, CDR2 SVGAGI. V dropped 6 bases and J dropped 0; count of bases not matched to a gene: 5. CDR3 length: 15 residues.

The V and J genes are TRBV7-6 and TRBJ2-1; unclear D gene. Germline CDR1 reads SGHVS; CDR2 reads FNYEAQ. The CDR3 is 12 amino acids. Trimming removed 9 bases at V and 2 bases at J, with 8 bases between. The CDR3, as DNA: TGTGCCAGTAGTATCACCTACAATGAGCAGTTCTTC. Amino acids: CASSITYNEQFF. Looking up the rest from reference TRBV7-6 and TRBJ2-1 gives the full variable domain: GAGVSQSPRYKVTKRGQDVALRCDPISGHVSLYWYRQALGQGPEFLTYFNYEAQQDKSGLPNDRFSAERPEGSISTLTIQRTEQRDSAMYRCASSITYNEQFFGPGTRLTVL.

The CDR3 coding sequence is TGTGCCAGCAAAATAGACTCACCCTACGAGCAGTACTTC. This gives the protein CASKIDSPYEQYF. The chain uses TRBV2 and TRBJ2-7; D unclear. V gave up 7 bases and J gave up 2 bases, with 12 bases separating them. The CDR3 loop spans 13 amino acids. The germline CDR1 and CDR2 sequences are SNHLY and FYNNEI.

This chain connects TRBV19 to TRBJ1-5; TRBD1 matches at 7 bases. After removal of 7 bases from V and 7 bases from J, the junction contained 4 bases not matched to a gene. This CDR3 comprises 12 residues. Germline V gene data show CDR1 as LNHDA and CDR2 as SQIVND (reference sequence). This CDR3 is CASNRGRQPQHF. CDR3 bases: TGTGCCAGTAACAGGGGTAGACAGCCCCAGCATTTT.

The V gene is TRBV4-1, the J gene TRBJ1-1, with TRBD1 as a possible D gene (6 bases). V lost 1 base and J lost 2, with 11 bases in between. This CDR3 has 15 amino acids. CDR1 and CDR2 from the germline V gene are MGHRA and YSYEKL. This chain's CDR3 is CASSQATGINTEAFF. The CDR3 nucleotides are TGCGCCAGCAGCCAAGCGACAGGCATCAACACTGAAGCTTTCTTT.